This TCR beta chain was retrieved from a study of T cells after posttransplantation cyclophosphamide. Points from the study as a whole: Donor-recipient repertoire similarity was low at 1-2 months, rising over year one. TRB clonality was highly associated with recipient CMV seropositivity and reactivation.

The CDR3 covers 15 residues. The V and J ends lost 3 bases and 2 bases, in that order; junction bases with no gene match: 5. Germline CDR1 and CDR2: SGHAT and FQDESV (reference sequence). TCRdb's table, derived via immunoSEQ multiplex PCR, lists solely in-frame clones and lacks some. The sample contains 1,500 to 2,000 clones, around four fifths of which appear only once. A marrow graft followed busulfan-fludarabine conditioning, with cyclophosphamide on days +3 and +4. To note about this clone: What it recognizes is unknown.

The TCR sequence derives from a male patient aged 25-45 years who received an allogeneic stem cell transplant from a related donor, was CMV-positive, and had acute GVHD only. The graft donor may be the source of some T cells. V usage is TRBV11-1 and J usage is TRBJ2-7, with 9 nucleotides matching TRBD1. The sequencing used PBMCs, collected around 280 days after allogeneic stem cell transplant with posttransplant cyclophosphamide. CDR3: CASSLTQGAPYEQYF. The CDR3 region has the DNA TGTGCCAGCAGCTTGACACAGGGGGCCCCCTACGAGCAGTACTTC.